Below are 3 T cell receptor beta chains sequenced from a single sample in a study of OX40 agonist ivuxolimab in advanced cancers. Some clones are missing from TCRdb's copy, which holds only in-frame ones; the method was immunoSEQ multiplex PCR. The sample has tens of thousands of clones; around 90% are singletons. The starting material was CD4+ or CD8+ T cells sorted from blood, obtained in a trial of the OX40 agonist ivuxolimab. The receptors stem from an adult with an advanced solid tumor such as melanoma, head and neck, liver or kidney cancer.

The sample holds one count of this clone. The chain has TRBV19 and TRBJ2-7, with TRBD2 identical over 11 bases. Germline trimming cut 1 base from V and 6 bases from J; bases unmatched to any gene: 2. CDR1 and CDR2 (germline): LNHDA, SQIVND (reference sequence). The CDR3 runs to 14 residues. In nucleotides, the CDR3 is TGTGCCAGTAGTATAGCCACTAGCGGGAGCGAGCAGTACTTC. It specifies CASSIATSGSEQYF. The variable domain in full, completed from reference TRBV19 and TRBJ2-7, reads DGGITQSPKYLFRKEGQNVTLSCEQNLNHDAMYWYRQDPGQGLRLIYYSQIVNDFQKGDIAEGYSVSREKKESFPLTVTSAQKNPTAFYLCASSIATSGSEQYFGPGTRLTVT.

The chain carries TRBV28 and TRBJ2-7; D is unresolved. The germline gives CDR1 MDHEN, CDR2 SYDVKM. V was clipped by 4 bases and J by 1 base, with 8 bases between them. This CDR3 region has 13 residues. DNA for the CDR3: TGTGCCAGCAGTTACCTCGGGTCCTACGAGCAGTACTTC. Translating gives CASSYLGSYEQYF.

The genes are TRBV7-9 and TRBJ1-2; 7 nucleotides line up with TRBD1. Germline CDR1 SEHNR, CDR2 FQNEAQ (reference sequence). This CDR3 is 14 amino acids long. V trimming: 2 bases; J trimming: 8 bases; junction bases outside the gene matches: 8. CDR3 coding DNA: TGTGCCAGCAGCTTATCGGCAGGGGGGCACGGCTACACCTTC. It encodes CASSLSAGGHGYTF.